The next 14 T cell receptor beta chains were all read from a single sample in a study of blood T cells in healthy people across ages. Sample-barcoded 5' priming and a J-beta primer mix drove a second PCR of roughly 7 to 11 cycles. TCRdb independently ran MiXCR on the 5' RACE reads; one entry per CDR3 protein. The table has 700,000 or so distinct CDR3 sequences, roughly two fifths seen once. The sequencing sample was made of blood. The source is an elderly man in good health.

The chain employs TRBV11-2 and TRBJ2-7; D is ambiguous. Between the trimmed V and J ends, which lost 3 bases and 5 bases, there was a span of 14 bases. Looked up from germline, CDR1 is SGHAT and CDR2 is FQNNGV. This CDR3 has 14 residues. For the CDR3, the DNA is TGTGCCAGCAGCTTGAACAGCGTGGGAAACGAGCAGTACTTC. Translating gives CASSLNSVGNEQYF.

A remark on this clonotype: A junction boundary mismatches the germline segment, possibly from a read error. The CDR3 sequence: CSSSSHIGEQFF. The CDR3 nucleotides are TGTTCCAGCAGCTCTCACATAGGTGAGCAGTTCTTC. The J gene is TRBJ2-1, the V gene TRBV7-7; D remains unclear. This CDR3 spans 12 amino acids. The germline V gene encodes CDR1 SSHAT and CDR2 FNYEAQ (reference sequence). The complete variable domain, with remaining parts taken from reference TRBV7-7 and TRBJ2-1, reads GAGVSQSPRYKVTKRGQDVTLRCDPISSHATLYWYQQALGQGPEFLTYFNYEAQPDKSGLPSDRFSAERPEGSISTLTIQRTEQRDSAMYRCSSSSHIGEQFFGPGTRLTVL.

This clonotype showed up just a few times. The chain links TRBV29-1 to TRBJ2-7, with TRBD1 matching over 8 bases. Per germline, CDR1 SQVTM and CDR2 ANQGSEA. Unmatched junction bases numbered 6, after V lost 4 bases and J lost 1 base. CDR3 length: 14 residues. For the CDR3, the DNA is TGCAGCGTTGCAGGGGGCTTTGGATCCTACGAGCAGTACTTC. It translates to CSVAGGFGSYEQYF.

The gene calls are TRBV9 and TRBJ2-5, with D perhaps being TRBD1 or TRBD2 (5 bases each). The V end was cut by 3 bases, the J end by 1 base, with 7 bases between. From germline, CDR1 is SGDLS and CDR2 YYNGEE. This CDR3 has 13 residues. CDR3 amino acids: CASSAGTQETQYF. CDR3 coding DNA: TGTGCCAGCAGCGCCGGGACCCAAGAGACCCAGTACTTC.

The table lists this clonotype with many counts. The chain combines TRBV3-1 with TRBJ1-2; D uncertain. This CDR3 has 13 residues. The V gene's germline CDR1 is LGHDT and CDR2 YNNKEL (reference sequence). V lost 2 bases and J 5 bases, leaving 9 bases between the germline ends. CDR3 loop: CASSQTRGYGYTF. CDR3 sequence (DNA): TGTGCCAGCAGCCAAACTCGAGGATATGGCTACACCTTC.

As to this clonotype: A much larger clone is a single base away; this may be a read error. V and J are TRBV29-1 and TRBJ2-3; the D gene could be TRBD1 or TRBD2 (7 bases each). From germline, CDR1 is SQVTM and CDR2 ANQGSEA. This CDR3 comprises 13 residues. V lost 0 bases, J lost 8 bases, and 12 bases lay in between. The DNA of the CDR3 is TGCAGCGTTGAAGAGGGCAGGGGGGGTACGCAGTATTTT. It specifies CSVEEGRGGTQYF.

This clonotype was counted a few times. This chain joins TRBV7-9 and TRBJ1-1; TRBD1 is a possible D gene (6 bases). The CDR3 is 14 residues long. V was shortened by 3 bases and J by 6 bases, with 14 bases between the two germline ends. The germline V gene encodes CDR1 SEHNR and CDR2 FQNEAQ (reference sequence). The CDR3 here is CASSFNWGGSEAFF. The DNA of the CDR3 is TGTGCCAGCAGCTTCAATTGGGGGGGCTCTGAAGCTTTCTTT.

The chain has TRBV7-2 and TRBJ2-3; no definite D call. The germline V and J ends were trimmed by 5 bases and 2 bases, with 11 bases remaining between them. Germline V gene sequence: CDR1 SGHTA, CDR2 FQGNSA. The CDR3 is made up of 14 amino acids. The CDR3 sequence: CASSPDGNTDTQYF. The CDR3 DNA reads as TGTGCCAGCAGCCCCGACGGCAACACAGATACGCAGTATTTT.

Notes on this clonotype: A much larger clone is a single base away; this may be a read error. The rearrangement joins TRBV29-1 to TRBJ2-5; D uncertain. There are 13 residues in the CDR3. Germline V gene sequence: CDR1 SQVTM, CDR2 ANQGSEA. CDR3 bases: TGCGGCGTTGATTTGCTAGGCCAAGAGACCCAGTACTTC. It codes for CGVDLLGQETQYF.

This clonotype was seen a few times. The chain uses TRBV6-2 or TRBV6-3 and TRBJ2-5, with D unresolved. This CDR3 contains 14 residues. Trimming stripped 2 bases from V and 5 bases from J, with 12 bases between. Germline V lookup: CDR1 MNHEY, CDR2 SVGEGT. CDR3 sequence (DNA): TGTGCCAGCAGTTACGAGGCGGTGCGGGAGACCCAGTACTTC. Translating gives CASSYEAVRETQYF.

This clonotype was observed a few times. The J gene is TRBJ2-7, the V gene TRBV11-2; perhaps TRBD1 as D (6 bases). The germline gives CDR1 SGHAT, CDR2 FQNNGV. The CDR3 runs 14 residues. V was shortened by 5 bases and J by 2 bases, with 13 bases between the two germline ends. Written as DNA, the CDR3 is TGTGCCAGCAGCACGGGACACCTTGCCTACGAGCAGTACTTC. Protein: CASSTGHLAYEQYF.

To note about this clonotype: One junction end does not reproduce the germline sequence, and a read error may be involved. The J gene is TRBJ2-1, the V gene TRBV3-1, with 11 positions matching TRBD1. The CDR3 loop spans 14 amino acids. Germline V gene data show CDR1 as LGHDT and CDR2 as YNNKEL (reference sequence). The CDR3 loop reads CASRDRGNQETQFF. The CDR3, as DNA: TGCGCCTCCCGGGACAGGGGGAACCAAGAGACCCAGTTCTTC.

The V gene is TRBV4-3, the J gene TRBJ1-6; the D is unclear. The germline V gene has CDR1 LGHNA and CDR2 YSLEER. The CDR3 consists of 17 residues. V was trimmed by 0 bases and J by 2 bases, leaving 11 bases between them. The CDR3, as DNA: TGCGCCAGCAGCCAAGATAGAACAGCCGCCTATAATTCACCCCTCCACTTT. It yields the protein CASSQDRTAAYNSPLHF.

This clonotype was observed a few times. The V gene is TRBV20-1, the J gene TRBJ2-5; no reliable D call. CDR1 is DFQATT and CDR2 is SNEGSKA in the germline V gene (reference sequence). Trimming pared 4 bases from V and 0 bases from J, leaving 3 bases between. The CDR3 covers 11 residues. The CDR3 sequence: CSAIYQETQYF. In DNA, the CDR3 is TGCAGTGCTATCTACCAAGAGACCCAGTACTTC.